This entry lists 14 T cell receptor beta chains sequenced from one sample in a study of cytomegalovirus exposure and HLA in healthy donors. The PCR had 60 Vbeta and 13 Jbeta primers. Sequencing used immunoSEQ multiplex PCR; TCRdb keeps in-frame clones, though not all of them. This sample carries about 150,000 clones, about 77% of them seen once, and the ten largest clones take about 4%. Sequencing used PBMCs. All receptors derive from a male donor in good health and CMV-seronegative.

The chain couples TRBV18 to TRBJ2-7, with D perhaps TRBD1 (6 bases). The ends were cut back, 3 bases at V and 2 bases at J, with 14 bases in the middle. The CDR3 is 15 residues long. Germline loops: CDR1 KGHSH, CDR2 LQKENI. CDR3 DNA sequence: TGTGCCAGCTCACCGAAAACAGGGATCACCTACGAGCAGTACTTC. Amino acids: CASSPKTGITYEQYF.

A remark on this clone: One end of the junction varies from germline; a read error may be responsible. The chain combines TRBV19 with TRBJ2-7, with 11 positions matching TRBD2. CDR3 size: 14 residues. Germline V lookup: CDR1 LNHDA, CDR2 SQIVND (reference sequence). This CDR3 reads CASQSTSGGRNAHF. In nucleotides, the CDR3 is TGTGCCAGCCAAAGTACTAGCGGGGGCCGAAATGCGCACTTC.

The V and J genes are TRBV5-1 and TRBJ2-7; tentatively, D is TRBD2 (6 bases). Trimming removed 2 bases from V and 5 bases from J, with 14 bases in between. Germline assignment: CDR1 SGHRS and CDR2 YFSETQ. The CDR3 spans 14 residues. The CDR3 sequence: CASSLGGGNHEQYF. CDR3 DNA: TGCGCCAGCAGCTTAGGAGGAGGGAACCACGAGCAGTACTTC.

The chain employs TRBV4-3 and TRBJ1-2; the D is unclear. Trimming took off 0 bases at V and 4 bases at J, with 3 bases between the two ends. This CDR3 spans 12 amino acids. The germline CDR1 and CDR2 sequences are LGHNA and YSLEER. The CDR3 is CASSQDSYGYTF. For the CDR3, the DNA is TGCGCCAGCAGCCAAGACAGCTATGGCTACACCTTC.

This clone appeared a single time. The chain has TRBV7-2 and TRBJ2-3, with 9 positions matching TRBD2. CDR3 length: 17 residues. The V and J ends lost 3 bases and 0 bases, in that order; junction bases with no gene match: 7. Per germline, CDR1 SGHTA and CDR2 FQGNSA. CDR3 sequence reads: CASSLLGLAGSTDTQYF. Written as DNA, the CDR3 is TGTGCCAGCAGCTTGCTGGGACTAGCTGGAAGCACAGATACGCAGTATTTT.

This clone was seen a handful of times. The V and J genes are TRBV11-2 and TRBJ2-2, with D unclear. This CDR3 spans 16 amino acids. Trimming took off 1 base at V and 7 bases at J, with 16 bases between the two ends. Germline V lookup: CDR1 SGHAT, CDR2 FQNNGV. As DNA, the CDR3 is TGTGCCAGCAGCTTAGTTTCTGTTGGCTTCATCGGGGAGCTGTTTTTT. Its translation is CASSLVSVGFIGELFF.

The chain links TRBV9 to TRBJ2-3; a possible D gene is TRBD1 (5 bases). Germline V gene sequence: CDR1 SGDLS, CDR2 YYNGEE. The CDR3 is 17 amino acids. V lost 0 bases and J lost 3, with 17 bases in between. CDR3 protein: CASSVGGPGSNTDTQYF. The DNA for the CDR3 is TGTGCCAGCAGCGTAGGAGGACCAGGGTCTAATACAGATACGCAGTATTTT.

This clone was recorded a few times. This chain joins TRBV6-5 and TRBJ1-2; D perhaps matches TRBD1 (6 bases). From germline, CDR1 is MNHEY and CDR2 SVGAGI. Trimming shortened V by 5 bases and J by 4 bases, and 14 bases separated the two germline ends. The CDR3 sequence is 14 residues long. The CDR3 loop reads CASSRQGGGYGYTF. The CDR3 DNA reads as TGTGCCAGCAGTAGGCAGGGAGGGGGCTATGGCTACACCTTC.

This clone is a singleton in its sample. The chain combines TRBV9 with TRBJ2-1, with TRBD2 as a possible D gene (5 bases). The CDR3 extends over 15 amino acids. V was cut by 4 bases and J by 0 bases, with 11 bases left in between. From germline, CDR1 is SGDLS and CDR2 YYNGEE. The CDR3 loop reads CASSPRLSSYNEQFF. CDR3 in DNA: TGTGCCAGCAGCCCCCGACTAAGCTCCTACAATGAGCAGTTCTTC.

The chain employs TRBV2 and TRBJ2-1; tentative D call: TRBD2 (6 bases). CDR3 length: 12 amino acids. V was clipped by 9 bases and J by 6 bases, with 12 bases between them. Germline V gene sequence: CDR1 SNHLY, CDR2 FYNNEI. DNA of the CDR3: TGTGCCAGGCGGGACGCCCTCAATGAGCAGTTCTTC. The encoded protein is CARRDALNEQFF.

The gene calls are TRBV21-1 and TRBJ2-3; the D call TRBD2 from the table was never checked on the DNA. TRBV21-1 is shown as a pseudogene. This CDR3 is built from 20 residues. The CDR3: CASSSKGEAVKPLSTDTQYF. CDR3 DNA: TGTGCCAGCAGCTCCAAAGGTGAGGCAGTTAAACCACTAAGCACAGATACGCAGTATTTT.

The chain joins TRBV7-9 to TRBJ1-5; 8 bases are shared with TRBD1. The CDR3 is made up of 16 amino acids. CDR1 is SEHNR and CDR2 is FQNEAQ in the germline V gene (reference sequence). The ends lost 1 base at V and 6 bases at J; junction bases unmatched: 8. In DNA form, the CDR3 reads TGTGCCAGCAGCTTAGGCGGTGACAGGGGTAGTCAGCCCCAGCATTTT. Translation gives CASSLGGDRGSQPQHF. The full variable domain, its missing parts supplied by reference TRBV7-9 and TRBJ1-5, is DTGVSQNPRHKITKRGQNVTFRCDPISEHNRLYWYRQTLGQGPEFLTYFQNEAQLEKSRLLSDRFSAERPKGSFSTLEIQRTEQGDSAMYLCASSLGGDRGSQPQHFGDGTRLSIL.

This chain links TRBV6-5 with TRBJ2-3; D is ambiguous. V was cut by 6 bases and J by 4 bases, with 11 bases left in between. From germline, CDR1 is MNHEY and CDR2 SVGAGI. CDR3 length: 13 amino acids. CDR3 protein: CASSRVPADTQYF. The DNA of the CDR3 is TGTGCCAGCAGCCGGGTTCCCGCAGATACGCAGTATTTT.

In its sample, this clone was seen once. One end of the junction is discordant with germline, which a read error may explain. In DNA form, the CDR3 reads TGTTCCAGCAGCTTAATTCCGGGACAGGAGAGCACAGATACGCAGTATTTT. Its translation is CSSSLIPGQESTDTQYF. The genes are TRBV7-3 and TRBJ2-3; 8 bases agree with TRBD1. The CDR3 is made up of 17 amino acids. Germline CDR1 reads SGHTA; CDR2 reads FQGTGA.